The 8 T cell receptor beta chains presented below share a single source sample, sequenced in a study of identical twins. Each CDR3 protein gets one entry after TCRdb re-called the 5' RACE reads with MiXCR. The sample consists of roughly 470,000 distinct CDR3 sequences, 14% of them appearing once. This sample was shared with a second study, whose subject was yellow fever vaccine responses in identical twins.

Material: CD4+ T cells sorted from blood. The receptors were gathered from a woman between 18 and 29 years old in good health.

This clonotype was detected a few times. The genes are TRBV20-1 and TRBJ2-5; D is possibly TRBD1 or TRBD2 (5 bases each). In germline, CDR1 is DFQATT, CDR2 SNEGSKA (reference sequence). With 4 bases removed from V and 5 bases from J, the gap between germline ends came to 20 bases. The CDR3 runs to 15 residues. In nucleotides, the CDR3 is TGCAGTGCTAATACCCTTCGGGATAAGGGGGAGACCCAGTACTTC. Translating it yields CSANTLRDKGETQYF.

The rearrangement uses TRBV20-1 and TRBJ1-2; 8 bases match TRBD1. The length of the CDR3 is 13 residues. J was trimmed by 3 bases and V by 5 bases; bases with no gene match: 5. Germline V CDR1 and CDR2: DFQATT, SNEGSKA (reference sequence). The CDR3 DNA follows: TGCAGTGCTCCAGGACAGGGACACTATGGCTACACCTTC. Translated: CSAPGQGHYGYTF.

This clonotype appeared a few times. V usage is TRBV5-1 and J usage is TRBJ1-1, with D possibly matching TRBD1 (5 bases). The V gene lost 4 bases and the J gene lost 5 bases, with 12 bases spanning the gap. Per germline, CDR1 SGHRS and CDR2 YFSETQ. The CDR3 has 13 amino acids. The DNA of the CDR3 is TGCGCCAGCAGCGGCAATGCAGGGACTGAAGCTTTCTTT. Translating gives CASSGNAGTEAFF.

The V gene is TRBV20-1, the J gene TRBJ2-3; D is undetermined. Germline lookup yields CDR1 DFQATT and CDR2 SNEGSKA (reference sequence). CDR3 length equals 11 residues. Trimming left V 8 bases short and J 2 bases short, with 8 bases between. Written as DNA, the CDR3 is TGCAGTCGCTCTTTCACAGATACGCAGTATTTT. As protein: CSRSFTDTQYF.

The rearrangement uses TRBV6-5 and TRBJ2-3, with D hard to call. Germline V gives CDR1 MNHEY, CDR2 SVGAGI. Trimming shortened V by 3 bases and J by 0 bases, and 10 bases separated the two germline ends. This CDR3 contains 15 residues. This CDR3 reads CASSYGHTSTDTQYF. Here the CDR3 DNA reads TGTGCCAGCAGTTATGGGCACACTAGCACAGATACGCAGTATTTT.

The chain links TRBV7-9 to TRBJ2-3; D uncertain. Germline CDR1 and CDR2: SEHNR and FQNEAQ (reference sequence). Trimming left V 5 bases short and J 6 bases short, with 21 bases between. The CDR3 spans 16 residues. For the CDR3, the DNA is TGTGCCAGCAGCCCCCGGATCCCCGGCGCAGGCGATACGCAGTATTTT. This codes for CASSPRIPGAGDTQYF.

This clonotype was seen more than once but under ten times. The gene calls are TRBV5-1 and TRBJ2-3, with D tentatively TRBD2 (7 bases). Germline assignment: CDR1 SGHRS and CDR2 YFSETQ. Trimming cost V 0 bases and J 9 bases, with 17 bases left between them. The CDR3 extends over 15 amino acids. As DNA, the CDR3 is TGCGCCAGCAGCTTGGACGGGGGGCCCATCTCGACGCAGTATTTT. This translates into CASSLDGGPISTQYF.

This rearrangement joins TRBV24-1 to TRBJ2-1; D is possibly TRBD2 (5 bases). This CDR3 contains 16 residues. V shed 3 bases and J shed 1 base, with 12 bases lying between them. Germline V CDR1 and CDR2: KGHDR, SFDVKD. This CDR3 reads CATSDPTGGSYNEQFF. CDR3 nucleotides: TGTGCCACCAGTGATCCTACCGGAGGATCCTACAATGAGCAGTTCTTC.